These 30 T cell receptor beta chains originate from one sample sequenced in a study of shared clonotypes between healthy human individuals. The naive CD8 fraction comprised CD45RO-negative cells positively selected for CCR7 and excluded terminally differentiated effector memory CD45RA+ cells. Method: immunoSEQ multiplex PCR; TCRdb's copy keeps in-frame clones and lacks some. Among millions of clones, approximately 94% were seen once, and the ten largest hold over 1.5%. Sample: naive CD8+ T cells from PBMCs. The receptors come from a man aged 18 to 29 in good health. Some clones in this sample may be carry-over from other donors' samples.

This clone was counted once. The rearrangement links TRBV25-1 to TRBJ2-3; weak D call: TRBD2 (6 bases). This CDR3 spans 17 amino acids. CDR1 and CDR2 from the germline V gene are MGHDK and SYGVNS. With 2 bases removed from V and 0 bases from J, the gap between germline ends came to 15 bases. CDR3 in amino acids: CASSEPGLRPSTDTQYF. The CDR3 DNA is TGTGCCAGCAGTGAACCGGGACTCCGTCCTAGCACAGATACGCAGTATTTT.

A word on this clone: Other DNA sequences in this sample translate to the same CDR3. This chain uses TRBV27 with TRBJ1-1; a weak D match, TRBD1 (5 bases). V dropped 0 bases and J dropped 4 bases, with 9 bases sitting between them. This CDR3 has 14 residues. Germline V CDR1 and CDR2: MNHEY, SMNVEV (reference sequence). CDR3 sequence: CASSLSGAGTEAFF. DNA for the CDR3: TGTGCCAGCAGTTTATCAGGGGCTGGCACTGAAGCTTTCTTT.

The V and J genes are TRBV29-1 and TRBJ2-1; possible D gene TRBD2, 6 bases. V lost 8 bases and J 2 bases, leaving 13 bases between the germline ends. Germline CDR1 and CDR2: SQVTM and ANQGSEA. The CDR3 is 13 amino acids. The CDR3 protein is CSFATRTYNEQFF. CDR3 nucleotides: TGCAGCTTTGCGACTAGGACCTACAATGAGCAGTTCTTC.

V usage is TRBV9 and J usage is TRBJ2-1; tentative D call: TRBD2 (6 bases). CDR3 size: 14 residues. Germline V gives CDR1 SGDLS, CDR2 YYNGEE. Trimming removed 2 bases at V and 9 bases at J, with 15 bases between. The CDR3 nucleotides read TGTGCCAGCAGCGTCCGACTAGTATCGGGTGAGCAGTTCTTC. The encoded protein is CASSVRLVSGEQFF.

The genes are TRBV28 and TRBJ2-7; TRBD2 agrees at 10 bases. The CDR3 spans 15 residues. Germline V gene lookup returns CDR1 MDHEN and CDR2 SYDVKM. Trimming took 8 bases from V and 6 from J; bases not matched to a gene: 13. CDR3 loop: CASSPSSGRGGEQYF. The DNA of the CDR3 is TGTGCCAGCTCCCCATCCAGCGGGAGGGGAGGCGAGCAGTACTTC.

The chain recombines TRBV29-1 with TRBJ2-3; either TRBD1 or TRBD2 may supply D (6 bases each). The germline V and J ends were trimmed by 4 bases and 2 bases, with 19 bases remaining between them. This CDR3 is 16 amino acids long. Germline V lookup: CDR1 SQVTM, CDR2 ANQGSEA. The CDR3 region has the DNA TGCAGCGTTGTCTCATCGACTGGGGGGCCCACAGATACGCAGTATTTT. This encodes CSVVSSTGGPTDTQYF.

The V call is TRBV7-9, the J call TRBJ2-7; maybe TRBD2 (5 bases). V lost 5 bases and J 5 bases, leaving 16 bases between the germline ends. The CDR3 is 14 amino acids. Germline lookup yields CDR1 SEHNR and CDR2 FQNEAQ (reference sequence). The CDR3 region is CASSHPDSPDEQYF. CDR3 nucleotides: TGTGCCAGCAGCCACCCGGACTCCCCGGACGAGCAGTACTTC.

The chain combines TRBV15 with TRBJ2-5; 9 bases line up with TRBD1. Per germline, CDR1 LNHNV and CDR2 YYDKDF (reference sequence). The CDR3 is 16 amino acids. The junction had 5 bases not matched to a gene; V was cut back by 2 bases and J by 1 base. The CDR3 DNA follows: TGTGCCACCAGCAGATTGGGACAGGGCCCCCAAGAGACCCAGTACTTC. Translated, it gives CATSRLGQGPQETQYF.

The rearrangement links TRBV6-4 to TRBJ2-1, with 7 nucleotides matching TRBD2. The CDR3 is 15 residues long. Germline values: CDR1 MRHNA, CDR2 SNTAGT. V gave up 4 bases and J gave up 8 bases; unmatched junction bases: 11. CDR3 in amino acids: CASSASWAGEHEQFF. Here the CDR3 DNA reads TGTGCCAGCAGTGCCTCATGGGCGGGAGAACATGAGCAGTTCTTC.

The rearrangement links TRBV7-8 to TRBJ1-5, with 7 bases fitting TRBD1. Germline assignment: CDR1 SGHVS and CDR2 FQNEAQ. V was pared by 4 bases and J by 2 bases, with 2 bases of the junction left unmatched. CDR3 length equals 14 residues. The CDR3 spells CASSSTGGNQPQHF. CDR3 nucleotides: TGTGCCAGCAGCTCAACAGGGGGCAATCAGCCCCAGCATTTT.

V and J are TRBV5-1 and TRBJ2-7; D is unresolved. Trimming removed 4 bases at V and 6 bases at J, with 20 bases between. In germline, CDR1 is SGHRS, CDR2 YFSETQ. The CDR3 sequence is 15 residues long. CDR3 in DNA: TGCGCCAGCAGCCCACGTTGGGCTAAGGACCCCGAGCAGTACTTC. Its translation is CASSPRWAKDPEQYF.

The chain recombines TRBV27 with TRBJ1-2; 8 bases map to TRBD1. The V segment lost 5 bases and the J segment 6 bases; nucleotides outside the gene matches: 8. Germline V CDR1 and CDR2: MNHEY, SMNVEV (reference sequence). CDR3 length: 14 residues. The CDR3 bases are TGTGCCAGCAGTCCCGGACAGGGAGGGAATGGCTACACCTTC. Residues: CASSPGQGGNGYTF.

This chain connects TRBV5-1 to TRBJ2-7; 11 positions agree with TRBD2. Germline trimming cut 5 bases from V and 0 bases from J; bases unmatched to any gene: 4. Germline V gives CDR1 SGHRS, CDR2 YFSETQ. The CDR3 has 15 residues. CDR3 region: CASRGGLADSYEQYF. CDR3 sequence (DNA): TGCGCCAGCAGAGGGGGACTAGCGGACTCCTACGAGCAGTACTTC. Filled out from reference TRBV5-1 and TRBJ2-7, the complete variable domain reads KAGVTQTPRYLIKTRGQQVTLSCSPISGHRSVSWYQQTPGQGLQFLFEYFSETQRNKGNFPGRFSGRQFSNSRSEMNVSTLELGDSALYLCASRGGLADSYEQYFGPGTRLTVT.

This chain joins TRBV29-1 and TRBJ1-2, with a possible D match to TRBD1 (5 bases). CDR3 size: 14 residues. CDR1 is SQVTM and CDR2 is ANQGSEA in the germline V gene. V gave up 4 bases and J gave up 4 bases, with 16 bases separating them. The CDR3 bases are TGCAGCGTTGGTTGGGGGACTGAATCCTATGGCTACACCTTC. Its translation is CSVGWGTESYGYTF.

The chain joins TRBV7-4 to TRBJ1-4; no clear D gene. Trimming pared 9 bases from V and 2 bases from J, leaving 10 bases between. The V gene's germline CDR1 is SGHVT and CDR2 SQSDAQ. CDR3 length equals 13 residues. The CDR3: CARGYSTNEKLFF. In DNA form, the CDR3 reads TGTGCCAGAGGTTACTCCACTAATGAAAAACTGTTTTTT.

This chain connects TRBV9 to TRBJ2-2; perhaps TRBD2 as D (6 bases). From germline, CDR1 is SGDLS and CDR2 YYNGEE. The ends were cut back, 3 bases at V and 7 bases at J, with 22 bases in the middle. The CDR3 is 17 amino acids. CDR3 protein: CASSAVLAGSNNGELFF. CDR3 nucleotides: TGTGCCAGCAGCGCGGTACTAGCCGGAAGTAATAACGGGGAGCTGTTTTTT.

V gene TRBV4-1 combines with J gene TRBJ2-5, with 10 bases matching TRBD2. V shed 1 base, J shed 4 bases, and the junction held 9 bases outside the gene matches. There are 17 residues in the CDR3. Germline V gene sequence: CDR1 MGHRA, CDR2 YSYEKL. CDR3 coding DNA: TGCGCCAGCAGCCAAGCCACGAGGGTAGCGGGAGGAGAGACCCAGTACTTC. Its translation: CASSQATRVAGGETQYF.

The rearrangement links TRBV28 to TRBJ2-7, with TRBD1 as a possible D gene (5 bases). The germline V gene encodes CDR1 MDHEN and CDR2 SYDVKM. The CDR3 length is 10 residues. Trimming shortened V by 8 bases and J by 5 bases, and 7 bases separated the two germline ends. The CDR3 nucleotides read TGTGCCAGCGGGGCCGACGAGCAGTACTTC. Its translation is CASGADEQYF.

The V call is TRBV28, the J call TRBJ1-5; D gene ambiguous. CDR1 and CDR2 from the germline V gene are MDHEN and SYDVKM. The CDR3 extends over 15 amino acids. The germline V and J ends were trimmed by 4 bases and 0 bases, with 10 bases remaining between them. The CDR3 loop reads CASSSYINSNQPQHF. The CDR3 DNA reads TGTGCCAGCAGTTCCTACATAAATAGCAATCAGCCCCAGCATTTT.

There are a few counts of this clone. The chain carries TRBV2 and TRBJ2-7; D could derive from TRBD1 or TRBD2 (6 bases each). The V gene lost 7 bases and the J gene lost 3 bases, with 13 bases spanning the gap. The V gene's germline CDR1 is SNHLY and CDR2 FYNNEI. The CDR3 length is 13 residues. CDR3 loop: CASTGGVLYEQYF. The CDR3, as DNA: TGTGCCAGCACCGGGGGCGTACTCTACGAGCAGTACTTC.

The J gene is TRBJ2-1, the V gene TRBV6-4; 13 bases fit TRBD2. CDR1 and CDR2 (germline): MRHNA, SNTAGT. The CDR3 has 15 amino acids. Trimming removed 6 bases from V and 7 bases from J; junction bases left unmatched: 6. This CDR3 is CASSAGLAGPNEQFF. CDR3 sequence (DNA): TGTGCCAGCAGCGCGGGACTAGCGGGACCGAATGAGCAGTTCTTC.

CDR3 in DNA: TGTGCCAGTAGTGCCATCCAGGAGCAAGATCGGCAGTATTTT. Its protein is CASSAIQEQDRQYF. The rearrangement uses TRBV19 and TRBJ2-3; D ambiguous. The ends were cut back, 5 bases at V and 11 bases at J, with 20 bases in the middle. Per the germline V gene, CDR1 is LNHDA and CDR2 is SQIVND (reference sequence). The CDR3 contains 14 residues.

Remarks on this clone: A read error may account for a junction end that differs from germline. This chain joins TRBV7-9 and TRBJ2-3; maybe TRBD2 (5 bases). The CDR3 consists of 14 residues. CDR1 SEHNR and CDR2 FQNEAQ come from the germline V gene (reference sequence). The CDR3 bases are TGTGCCAGCAGATTAGCGCTAGATCCCCATACGCAGTATTTT. Protein: CASRLALDPHTQYF.

V is TRBV10-3 and J is TRBJ2-1; D not certain. Deletions cut 8 bases from V and 6 bases from J, with 8 bases between. This CDR3 region has 11 residues. Germline V lookup: CDR1 ENHRY, CDR2 SYGVKD. CDR3 coding DNA: TGTGCCATCGGGGTCGGCAATGAGCAGTTCTTC. Translated: CAIGVGNEQFF.

V and J are TRBV19 and TRBJ1-1; D call uncertain. Germline V gives CDR1 LNHDA, CDR2 SQIVND (reference sequence). CDR3 size: 15 residues. V lost 1 base, J lost 1 base, and 10 bases lay in between. The CDR3 DNA sequence: TGTGCCAGTAGTATAGTGTCCACGGCGAACACTGAAGCTTTCTTT. Its protein is CASSIVSTANTEAFF.

This clone was found once. The chain is built from TRBV28 and TRBJ2-1; D remains ambiguous. The CDR3 is 13 amino acids. The V gene lost 3 bases and the J gene lost 8 bases, with 11 bases spanning the gap. CDR1 is MDHEN and CDR2 is SYDVKM in the germline V gene. DNA of the CDR3: TGTGCCAGCAGTTTGACTTCCCGGGATGAGCAGTTCTTC. Translated: CASSLTSRDEQFF. Supplemented by reference TRBV28 and TRBJ2-1, the full variable domain reads DVKVTQSSRYLVKRTGEKVFLECVQDMDHENMFWYRQDPGLGLRLIYFSYDVKMKEKGDIPEGYSVSREKKERFSLILESASTNQTSMYLCASSLTSRDEQFFGPGTRLTVL.

This clone was seen a single time. In DNA form, the CDR3 reads TGTGCCAGCAGCGTAGAGGAGGGGGCTTTTGAAAAACTGTTTTTT. Translated, it gives CASSVEEGAFEKLFF. This chain joins TRBV9 and TRBJ1-4; 7 bases fit TRBD1. V gave up 0 bases and J gave up 7 bases; unmatched junction bases: 6. Per germline, CDR1 SGDLS and CDR2 YYNGEE. This CDR3 has 15 residues.

V usage is TRBV6-6 and J usage is TRBJ2-5, with D unclear. The V and J ends lost 2 bases and 5 bases respectively, with 9 bases between them. The CDR3 is 13 residues long. CDR1 is MNHNY and CDR2 is SVGAGI in the germline V gene (reference sequence). The CDR3 nucleotides read TGTGCCAGCAGTTACCCCACCCCCGAGACCCAGTACTTC. Residues: CASSYPTPETQYF.

V usage is TRBV5-1 and J usage is TRBJ2-5, with 8 positions matching TRBD1. Trimming took 3 bases from V and 4 from J; bases not matched to a gene: 8. CDR3 length: 15 residues. Looked up from germline, CDR1 is SGHRS and CDR2 is YFSETQ. CDR3 in DNA: TGCGCCAGCAGCTCCCTTCAGGGGGCTAGAGAGACCCAGTACTTC. This encodes CASSSLQGARETQYF.

This sequence joins TRBV11-2 and TRBJ2-5; 10 nucleotides line up with TRBD2. V trimming: 5 bases; J trimming: 4 bases; junction bases outside the gene matches: 16. Germline V gene data show CDR1 as SGHAT and CDR2 as FQNNGV. The CDR3 is 18 amino acids. The DNA of the CDR3 is TGTGCCAGCAGCCTCCGCCCAGCGGGAGGGCCAAGGGGAGAGACCCAGTACTTC. Its translation is CASSLRPAGGPRGETQYF.